The clone carrying this T cell receptor beta chain was picked up one time. This sample stems from a study of blood T cell repertoires in COVID-19. Study in general: Researchers got acute and convalescent COVID-19 samples from the United States, Italy and Spain.

How the authors handled the data: It was from reference gene primer amplification that nucleated cell counts were estimated. TCRdb's copy holds only in-frame clones and misses some; the assay was immunoSEQ multiplex PCR. V and J calls and clone size are copied from that table; D and trimming were computed from the DNA. The sample has 150,000 to 200,000 clones, about 89% seen once. Resolution of symptoms, clearance, or two negative PCRs was present in recovered Cohort 3 donors. Trimming cost V 5 bases and J 2 bases, with 10 bases left between them. Germline CDR1 reads SGHVS; CDR2 reads FQNEAQ. The length of the CDR3 is 14 residues.

This TCR was recovered from a woman aged 18-29 years who had recovered from COVID-19. The source material was PBMCs or T cells enriched from blood (not recorded which). This chain joins TRBV7-8 and TRBJ2-1; D not resolved. The CDR3 is CASSPDLTYNEQFF. CDR3 sequence (DNA): TGTGCCAGCAGCCCCGATCTAACCTACAATGAGCAGTTCTTC.